This T cell receptor beta chain was captured in a study of regulatory T cells in long-lasting Graves disease. Overall study context: Graves' patients who were just diagnosed had used antithyroid drugs for under 3 months. Study-wide points: Accuracy was possibly reduced by small sample size. Newly diagnosed disease favored TRBV20-1 and TRBJ2-1 over persistent disease.

Documented time point: newly diagnosed GD, antithyroid drugs for less than 3 months. The TCR library was made from RNA extracted from PBMCs. Patients met American Thyroid Association criteria for Graves' disease. Looked up from germline, CDR1 is SQVTM and CDR2 is ANQGSEA. CDR3 size: 13 residues. Between the trimmed V and J ends, which lost 5 bases and 2 bases, there was a span of 13 bases. In building TCR beta libraries, iRepertoire HTBI primers were used together with Arm-PCR of CDR3 regions. TCRdb redid the calling of the multiplex PCR reads with MiXCR, one entry per CDR3 protein. The table has some 320,000 distinct CDR3 sequences, 15% to 20% seen once. This clonotype was seen at least ten times. Its antigen is still unknown.

Sequenced here: peripheral blood mononuclear cells (PBMCs), sampled at new diagnosis, from a patient treated with antithyroid drugs. This receptor was obtained from a female donor with Graves disease. The chain joins TRBV29-1 to TRBJ2-7; D possibly corresponds to TRBD1 (6 bases). The CDR3 DNA is TGCAGCGTTAGGGCAGGGGCAACCTACGAGCAGTACTTC. It encodes CSVRAGATYEQYF.